Below are 12 T cell receptor beta chains sequenced from a single sample in a study of T cells in Graves' hyperthyroidism and ophthalmopathy (dated by TCRdb to about 2019). The library came from multiplex PCR. Sequencing used an Illumina HiSeq 2000. The TCR beta CDR3 regions were amplified from RNA transcripts. A first-round RT-PCR of the TCR CDR3 used the HTBI primer set with the Qiagen OneStep RT-PCR kit. Using fastp trimming at Q25 and MiXCR clonotype assembly, TCRdb reanalyzed the public sequencing data and kept in-frame beta chains. Rows matching on CDR3 protein sequence are summarized as one entry with the most common DNA and genes. This sample is represented by some 690,000 distinct CDR3 sequences; roughly 17% of them were singletons. Of the sample, less than 20% falls within the top ten clones. Material for sequencing was blood. These TCRs come from a man aged 50-60 years with Graves' hyperthyroidism.

This clonotype was found a few times. The V gene is TRBV7-9, the J gene TRBJ2-1; D is unresolved. Germline CDR1 reads SEHNR; CDR2 reads FQNEAQ (reference sequence). V was trimmed by 4 bases and J by 7 bases, leaving 11 bases between them. CDR3 length: 13 residues. The CDR3 region has the DNA TGTGCCAGCAGCTCCCAACCTGGGAATGAGCAGTTCTTC. Protein product: CASSSQPGNEQFF.

This clonotype occurred a few times. The chain employs TRBV28 and TRBJ2-7, with 10 bases matching TRBD1. Trimming took 7 bases from V and 5 from J; bases not matched to a gene: 8. From germline, CDR1 is MDHEN and CDR2 SYDVKM. The CDR3 length is 14 residues. The CDR3 loop reads CASNPGQGSDEQYF. CDR3 in DNA: TGTGCCAGCAACCCGGGACAGGGGAGCGACGAGCAGTACTTC.

There are a few counts of this clonotype. The J gene is TRBJ2-7, the V gene TRBV5-1; D not resolved. The CDR3 contains 13 residues. V lost 6 bases and J lost 6, with 16 bases in between. Germline V gene sequence: CDR1 SGHRS, CDR2 YFSETQ. In DNA, the CDR3 is TGCGCCAGCAATTTCGGCGGTCTAGGCGAGCAGTACTTC. Translated: CASNFGGLGEQYF.

This clonotype has ten or more counts. V usage is TRBV2 and J usage is TRBJ1-6, with TRBD1 matching over 8 bases. After removal of 6 bases from V and 9 bases from J, the junction contained 7 bases not matched to a gene. Per the germline V gene, CDR1 is SNHLY and CDR2 is FYNNEI. The CDR3 covers 14 residues. The CDR3 nucleotides are TGTGCCAGCAGGACAGGGGTCCAGGGTTCACCCCTCCACTTT. Its translation: CASRTGVQGSPLHF.

This clonotype was recorded at least ten times. This chain uses TRBV7-2 with TRBJ1-2; 9 nucleotides line up with TRBD1. Per germline, CDR1 SGHTA and CDR2 FQGNSA. This CDR3 comprises 14 residues. V lost 6 bases to trimming and J lost 4 bases; unmatched junction nucleotides: 6. The CDR3: CASRPDRGSYGYTF. As DNA, the CDR3 is TGTGCCAGCAGGCCCGACAGGGGGAGCTATGGCTACACCTTC.

This clonotype was observed a handful of times. The genes are TRBV6-5 and TRBJ2-3; TRBD1 matches at 7 bases. The CDR3 spans 15 residues. V dropped 0 bases and J dropped 5; count of bases not matched to a gene: 5. Germline loops: CDR1 MNHEY, CDR2 SVGAGI. The CDR3 protein is CASSYSWDSKDTQYF. As DNA, the CDR3 is TGTGCCAGCAGTTACTCATGGGACAGTAAAGATACGCAGTATTTT.

This clonotype was observed a handful of times. The CDR3 protein is CASSLEGPGLSGANVLTF. In nucleotides, the CDR3 is TGTGCCAGCAGCTTAGAGGGACCTGGTTTGTCTGGGGCCAACGTCCTGACTTTC. V is TRBV7-3 and J is TRBJ2-6; D might be TRBD1 or TRBD2, each matching 5 bases. This CDR3 has 18 residues. V lost 2 bases to trimming and J lost 1 base, with 15 bases between them. In germline, CDR1 is SGHTA, CDR2 FQGTGA.

This clonotype was counted ten times or more. This rearrangement joins TRBV2 to TRBJ1-2; D is undetermined. Germline assignment: CDR1 SNHLY and CDR2 FYNNEI. The CDR3 runs to 14 residues. The V and J ends lost 7 bases and 8 bases respectively, with 20 bases between them. This CDR3 is CASTETTETGGYTF. The DNA for the CDR3 is TGTGCCAGCACCGAAACGACGGAAACGGGCGGCTACACCTTC.

The CDR3 DNA is TGTGCCGGGACTAGCGGGTTTAGCACAGATACGCAGTATTTT. Protein sequence: CAGTSGFSTDTQYF. The chain links TRBV2 to TRBJ2-3; 12 positions agree with TRBD2. The trim removed 11 bases at V and 0 bases at J, leaving 3 bases unmatched. Germline values: CDR1 SNHLY, CDR2 FYNNEI. The CDR3 totals 14 residues.

This clonotype has a count of ten or more. The chain couples TRBV2 to TRBJ2-7, with D possibly TRBD2 on 6 matching bases. The ends were cut back, 1 base at V and 1 base at J, with 11 bases in the middle. This CDR3 is 15 amino acids long. Germline V lookup: CDR1 SNHLY, CDR2 FYNNEI. The CDR3 loop reads CASSEGLAPSYEQYF. CDR3 bases: TGTGCCAGCAGTGAAGGGCTAGCGCCTTCCTACGAGCAGTACTTC.

The chain joins TRBV28 to TRBJ2-1; the match to TRBD2 covers 7 bases. V shed 3 bases and J 4 bases; nucleotides not matched to a gene: 18. The CDR3 spans 19 residues. CDR1 and CDR2 from the germline V gene are MDHEN and SYDVKM. The chain's CDR3 is CASSFYPGTGGREYNEQFF. DNA of the CDR3: TGTGCCAGCAGTTTTTACCCCGGGACTGGCGGGAGAGAGTACAATGAGCAGTTCTTC.

The J gene is TRBJ1-4, the V gene TRBV19, with D possibly matching TRBD1 (5 bases). There are 16 residues in the CDR3. V was pared by 5 bases and J by 7 bases, with 20 bases between. Germline V CDR1 and CDR2: LNHDA, SQIVND (reference sequence). The DNA of the CDR3 is TGTGCCAGTAGTTCCGCAGGGAGAGAAGTTCGTGAAAAACTGTTTTTT. It translates to CASSSAGREVREKLFF.